The following is a TCR beta chain sequence with its context. The antigen is undetermined. Clones were read by immunoSEQ multiplex PCR, and TCRdb kept only the in-frame ones, dropping some. This sample yields around 120,000 clones, of which less than 90% are seen a single time; approximately 30% belongs to the top ten. This sample is part of a study of T cell responses to AZD1222 COVID-19 vaccine. Study information: The analysis combined second doses at about 4 or about 12 weeks.

Study-wide results and limits: Donor demographics were predominantly white British with a female majority; clonal diversity may be underestimated. Among vaccine-associated CD4 TCRs, coverage spanned spike, with dominance at 160-218 and 743-854. Unmutated variant regions are reportedly the target of nearly half of TCRs that are spike-specific.

The clonotype originates from an adult in good health. The sample here was peripheral blood, taken on day 0 of AZD1222 vaccination.

The CDR3 sequence is CASSFQGVRGNTIYF. As DNA, the CDR3 is TGTGCCAGCAGCTTCCAGGGGGTTAGGGGAAACACCATATATTTT. V is TRBV7-8 and J is TRBJ1-3, with 7 positions matching TRBD1. Germline V gene sequence: CDR1 SGHVS, CDR2 FQNEAQ. CDR3 length: 15 residues. The V segment lost 3 bases and the J segment 4 bases; nucleotides outside the gene matches: 6. Using reference TRBV7-8 and TRBJ1-3 for the parts outside the CDR3, the full variable domain is GAGVSQSPRYKVAKRGQDVALRCDPISGHVSLFWYQQALGQGPEFLTYFQNEAQLDKSGLPSDRFFAERPEGSVSTLKIQRTQQEDSAVYLCASSFQGVRGNTIYFGEGSWLTVV.